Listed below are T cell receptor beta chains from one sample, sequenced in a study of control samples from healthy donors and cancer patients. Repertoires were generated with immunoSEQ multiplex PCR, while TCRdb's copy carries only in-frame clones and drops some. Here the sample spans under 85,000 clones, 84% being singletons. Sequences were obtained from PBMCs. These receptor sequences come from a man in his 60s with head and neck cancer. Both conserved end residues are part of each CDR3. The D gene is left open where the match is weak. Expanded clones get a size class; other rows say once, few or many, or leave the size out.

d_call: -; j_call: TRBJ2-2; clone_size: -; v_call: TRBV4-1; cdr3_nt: TGCGCCAGCAGCCAAGATCTAACTGGGGAGCTGTTTTTT; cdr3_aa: CASSQDLTGELFF
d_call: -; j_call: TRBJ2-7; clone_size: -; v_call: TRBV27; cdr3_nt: TGTGCCAGCAGTTTAAGGGCTAGCCCTACCTACGAGCAGTACTTC; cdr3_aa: CASSLRASPTYEQYF
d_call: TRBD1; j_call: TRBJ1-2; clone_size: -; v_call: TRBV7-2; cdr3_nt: TGTGCCAGCAGCGAGAGGGACAGGGTTGGCTACACCTTC; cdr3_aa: CASSERDRVGYTF
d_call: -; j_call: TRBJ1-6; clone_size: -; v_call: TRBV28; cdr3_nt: TGTGCCAGCAGTTCCCCGGGGGCTTATAATTCACCCCTCCACTTT; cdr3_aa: CASSSPGAYNSPLHF
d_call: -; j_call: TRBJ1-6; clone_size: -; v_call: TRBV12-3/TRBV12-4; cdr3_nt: TGTGCCAGCAGTTTGGGCTCCGGGCCGGTCCTCCACTTT; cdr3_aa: CASSLGSGPVLHF
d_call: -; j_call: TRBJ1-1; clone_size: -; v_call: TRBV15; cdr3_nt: TGTGCCACCAGCCTTACGGTCGGGACACGAGCTTTCTTT; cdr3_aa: CATSLTVGTRAFF
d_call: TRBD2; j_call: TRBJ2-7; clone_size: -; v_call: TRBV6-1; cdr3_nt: TGTGCCAGCAGTGAATGGGGGACTAGCGGGAGGGTCCCCTACGAGCAGTACTTC; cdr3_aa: CASSEWGTSGRVPYEQYF
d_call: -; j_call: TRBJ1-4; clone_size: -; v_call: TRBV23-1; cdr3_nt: TGCGCCAGCAGTCAACCCCTCTCGTCAAGCGCTAATGAAAAACTGTTTTTT; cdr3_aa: CASSQPLSSSANEKLFF
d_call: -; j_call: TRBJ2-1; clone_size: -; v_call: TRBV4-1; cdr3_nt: TGCGCCAGCAGCCAACGTCCTAGCTCTGAGCAGTTCTTC; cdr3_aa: CASSQRPSSEQFF
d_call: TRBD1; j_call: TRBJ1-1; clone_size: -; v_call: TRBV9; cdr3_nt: TGTGCCAGCAGCTCACAGGGGTATATGAACACTGAAGCTTTCTTT; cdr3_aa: CASSSQGYMNTEAFF
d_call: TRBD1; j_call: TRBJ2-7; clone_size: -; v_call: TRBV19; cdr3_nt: TGTGCCAGTAGTATGAGACAGGGGCCCTACGAGCAGTACTTC; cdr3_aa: CASSMRQGPYEQYF
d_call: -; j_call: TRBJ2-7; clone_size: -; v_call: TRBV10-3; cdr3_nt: TGTGCCATCAGTGAGGGCCTGCGCTACGAGCAGTACTTC; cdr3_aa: CAISEGLRYEQYF
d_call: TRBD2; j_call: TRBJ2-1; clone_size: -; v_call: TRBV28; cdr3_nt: TGTGCCAGCAGAGACGGGACTAGCGGGAGGGGGGTTTACAATGAGCAGTTCTTC; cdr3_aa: CASRDGTSGRGVYNEQFF
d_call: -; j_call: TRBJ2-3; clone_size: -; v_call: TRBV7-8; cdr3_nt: TGTGCCAGCAGCTTGGATCTGGGAAGAACGCAGTATTTT; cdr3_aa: CASSLDLGRTQYF
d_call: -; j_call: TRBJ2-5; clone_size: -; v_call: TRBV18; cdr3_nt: TGTGCCAGCTCACCAGCCGCAGTACAAGAGACCCAGTACTTC; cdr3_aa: CASSPAAVQETQYF
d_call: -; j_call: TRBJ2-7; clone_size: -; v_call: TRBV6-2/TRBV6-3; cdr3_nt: TGTGCCAGCAGCCTCCGACTAGTCTACGAGCAGTACTTC; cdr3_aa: CASSLRLVYEQYF
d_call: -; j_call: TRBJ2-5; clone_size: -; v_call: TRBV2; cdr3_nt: TGTGCCAGCAGTGGGAATAGGCCGAGGTGGACCCAGTACTTC; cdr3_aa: CASSGNRPRWTQYF
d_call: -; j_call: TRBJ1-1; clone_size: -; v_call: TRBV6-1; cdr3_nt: TGTGCCAGCAGTGAACTACGGGGGAACACTGAAGCTTTCTTT; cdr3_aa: CASSELRGNTEAFF
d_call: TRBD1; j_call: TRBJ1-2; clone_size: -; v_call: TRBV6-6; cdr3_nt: TGTGCCAGCAGTCCGGGTCCGGGACAGGGGGCTCGTTATGGCTACACCTTC; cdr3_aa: CASSPGPGQGARYGYTF
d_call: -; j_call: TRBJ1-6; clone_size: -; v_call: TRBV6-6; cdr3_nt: TGTGCCAGCAGTCCCAGCGTCTGGGCCCTTAATTCACCCCTCCACTTT; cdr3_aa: CASSPSVWALNSPLHF
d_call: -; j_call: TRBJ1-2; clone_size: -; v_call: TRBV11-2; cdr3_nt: TGTGCCAGCAGCTTAGAGGACAGCCCCGCTAGCGGAGGCTACACCTTC; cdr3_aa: CASSLEDSPASGGYTF
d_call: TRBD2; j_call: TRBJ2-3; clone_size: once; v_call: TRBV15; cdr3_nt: TGTGCCACCAGCAGGTTAGGGCCGAGGACTAGCGGGAGGGCCGCGGCAGATACGCAGTATTTT; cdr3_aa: CATSRLGPRTSGRAAADTQYF
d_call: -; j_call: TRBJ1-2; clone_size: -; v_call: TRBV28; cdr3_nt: TGTGCCAGCAGTTCTTGGACAGAACCCTATGGCTACACCTTC; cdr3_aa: CASSSWTEPYGYTF
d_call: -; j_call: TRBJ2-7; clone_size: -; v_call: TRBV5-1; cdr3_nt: TGCGCCAGCAGGGTAGCGGACCCCTACGAGCAGTACTTC; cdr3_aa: CASRVADPYEQYF
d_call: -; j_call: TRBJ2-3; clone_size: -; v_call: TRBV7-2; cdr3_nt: TGTGCCAGCAGCTCCCGGATGGGCCTTTGGGATACGCAGTATTTT; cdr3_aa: CASSSRMGLWDTQYF
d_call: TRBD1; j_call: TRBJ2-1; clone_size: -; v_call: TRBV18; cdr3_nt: TGTGCCAGCTCACCACCGTCGTTCGACAGGGCCGGCAATGAGCAGTTCTTC; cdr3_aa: CASSPPSFDRAGNEQFF
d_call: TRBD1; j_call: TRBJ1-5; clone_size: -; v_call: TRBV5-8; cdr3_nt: TGTGCCAGCAGCTGGGACAGGGTGAAGAGCAATCAGCCCCAGCATTTT; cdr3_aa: CASSWDRVKSNQPQHF
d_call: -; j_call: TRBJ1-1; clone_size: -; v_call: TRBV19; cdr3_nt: TGTGCCAGTAGCGCAAATTCCGGGACAATGGGGAACACTGAAGCTTTCTTT; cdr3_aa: CASSANSGTMGNTEAFF
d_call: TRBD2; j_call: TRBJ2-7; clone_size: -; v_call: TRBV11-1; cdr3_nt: TGTGCCAGCAGCGGTAGACTAGCGGGAGGCTCATACGAGCAGTACTTC; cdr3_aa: CASSGRLAGGSYEQYF
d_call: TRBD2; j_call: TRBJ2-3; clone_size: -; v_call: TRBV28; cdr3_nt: TGTGCCAGCAGTCCTTCACCGGGACTAGGGACTACCACAGATACGCAGTATTTT; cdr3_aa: CASSPSPGLGTTTDTQYF
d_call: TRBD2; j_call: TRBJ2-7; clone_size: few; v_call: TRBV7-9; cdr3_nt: TGTGCCAGCAGCTTAGGAGAGGCGGGAGTTGGTTACGAGCAGTACTTC; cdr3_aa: CASSLGEAGVGYEQYF
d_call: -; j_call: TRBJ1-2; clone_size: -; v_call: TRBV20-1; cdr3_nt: TGCAGTGCTAGTGCTGTCCAATGGGGTGGCTACACCTTC; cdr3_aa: CSASAVQWGGYTF
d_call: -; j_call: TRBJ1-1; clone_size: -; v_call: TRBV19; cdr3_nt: TGTGCCAGTAGCGTTACAGGGACAGCTTTCTTT; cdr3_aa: CASSVTGTAFF
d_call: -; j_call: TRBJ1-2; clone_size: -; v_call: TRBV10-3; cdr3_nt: TGTGCCATCAGTGACAGTAGTATCTATGGCTACACCTTC; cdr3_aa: CAISDSSIYGYTF
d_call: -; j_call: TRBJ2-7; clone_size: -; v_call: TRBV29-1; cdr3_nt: TGCAGCGTTTATAGGACAGATTCCTACGAGCAGTACTTC; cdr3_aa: CSVYRTDSYEQYF
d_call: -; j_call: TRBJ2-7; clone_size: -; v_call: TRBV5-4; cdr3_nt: TGTGCCAGCAGTAGGGACTCCCTGGGGGAGCAGTACTTC; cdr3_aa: CASSRDSLGEQYF
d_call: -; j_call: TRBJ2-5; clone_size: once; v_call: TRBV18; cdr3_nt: TGTGCCAGCTCACCCTTCGGTGTCCCCTCGGGGGAGACCCAGTACTTC; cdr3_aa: CASSPFGVPSGETQYF
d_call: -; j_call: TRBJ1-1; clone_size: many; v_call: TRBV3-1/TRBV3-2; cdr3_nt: TGTGCCAGCAGCCAAATGAACACTGAAGCTTTCTTT; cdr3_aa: CASSQMNTEAFF
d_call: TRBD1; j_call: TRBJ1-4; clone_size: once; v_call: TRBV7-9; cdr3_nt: TGTGCCAGCAGCTTAACCCCAACTGACAGGGTGAGGGAAAAACTGTTTTTT; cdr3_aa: CASSLTPTDRVREKLFF
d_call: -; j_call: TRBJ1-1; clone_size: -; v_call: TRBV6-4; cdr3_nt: TGTGCCAGCAGTGACGGACGGAACACTGAAGCTTTCTTT; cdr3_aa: CASSDGRNTEAFF
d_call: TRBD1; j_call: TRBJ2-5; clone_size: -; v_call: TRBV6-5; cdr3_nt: TGTGCCAGCAGTCCGGGACAGGGGGCTGCGGCCCAGTACTTC; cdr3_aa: CASSPGQGAAAQYF
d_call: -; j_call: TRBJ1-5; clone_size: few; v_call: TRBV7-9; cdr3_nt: TGTGCCAGCAGCTTGGGTGTTCAGCCCCAGCATTTT; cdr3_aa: CASSLGVQPQHF
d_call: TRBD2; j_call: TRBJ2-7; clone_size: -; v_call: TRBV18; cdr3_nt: TGTGCCAGCTCCGCGACTAGCGGCAACTCCTACGAGCAGTACTTC; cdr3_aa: CASSATSGNSYEQYF
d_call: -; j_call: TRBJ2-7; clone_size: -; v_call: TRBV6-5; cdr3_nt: TGTGCCAGCAGTTACTCGGCCCTCAGCAAGAGAGAGCAGTACTTC; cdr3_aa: CASSYSALSKREQYF
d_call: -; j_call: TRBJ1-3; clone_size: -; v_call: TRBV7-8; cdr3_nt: TGTGCCAGCAGCTTAGGTGGGGGGGCGATTGGAAACACCATATATTTT; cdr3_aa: CASSLGGGAIGNTIYF
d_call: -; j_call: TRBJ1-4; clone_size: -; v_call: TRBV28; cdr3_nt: TGTGCCAGCAGCCCGTTCCCGGGGGACATTAATGAAAAACTGTTTTTT; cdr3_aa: CASSPFPGDINEKLFF
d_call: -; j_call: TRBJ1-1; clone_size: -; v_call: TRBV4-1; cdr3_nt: TGCGCCAGCAGCCAGGCCCTGGGAGTCAGGACTGAAGCTTTCTTT; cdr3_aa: CASSQALGVRTEAFF
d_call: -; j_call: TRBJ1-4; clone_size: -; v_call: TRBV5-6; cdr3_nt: TGTGCCAGCAGCCCCGACGGGGGGCATACTAATGAAAAACTGTTTTTT; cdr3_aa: CASSPDGGHTNEKLFF